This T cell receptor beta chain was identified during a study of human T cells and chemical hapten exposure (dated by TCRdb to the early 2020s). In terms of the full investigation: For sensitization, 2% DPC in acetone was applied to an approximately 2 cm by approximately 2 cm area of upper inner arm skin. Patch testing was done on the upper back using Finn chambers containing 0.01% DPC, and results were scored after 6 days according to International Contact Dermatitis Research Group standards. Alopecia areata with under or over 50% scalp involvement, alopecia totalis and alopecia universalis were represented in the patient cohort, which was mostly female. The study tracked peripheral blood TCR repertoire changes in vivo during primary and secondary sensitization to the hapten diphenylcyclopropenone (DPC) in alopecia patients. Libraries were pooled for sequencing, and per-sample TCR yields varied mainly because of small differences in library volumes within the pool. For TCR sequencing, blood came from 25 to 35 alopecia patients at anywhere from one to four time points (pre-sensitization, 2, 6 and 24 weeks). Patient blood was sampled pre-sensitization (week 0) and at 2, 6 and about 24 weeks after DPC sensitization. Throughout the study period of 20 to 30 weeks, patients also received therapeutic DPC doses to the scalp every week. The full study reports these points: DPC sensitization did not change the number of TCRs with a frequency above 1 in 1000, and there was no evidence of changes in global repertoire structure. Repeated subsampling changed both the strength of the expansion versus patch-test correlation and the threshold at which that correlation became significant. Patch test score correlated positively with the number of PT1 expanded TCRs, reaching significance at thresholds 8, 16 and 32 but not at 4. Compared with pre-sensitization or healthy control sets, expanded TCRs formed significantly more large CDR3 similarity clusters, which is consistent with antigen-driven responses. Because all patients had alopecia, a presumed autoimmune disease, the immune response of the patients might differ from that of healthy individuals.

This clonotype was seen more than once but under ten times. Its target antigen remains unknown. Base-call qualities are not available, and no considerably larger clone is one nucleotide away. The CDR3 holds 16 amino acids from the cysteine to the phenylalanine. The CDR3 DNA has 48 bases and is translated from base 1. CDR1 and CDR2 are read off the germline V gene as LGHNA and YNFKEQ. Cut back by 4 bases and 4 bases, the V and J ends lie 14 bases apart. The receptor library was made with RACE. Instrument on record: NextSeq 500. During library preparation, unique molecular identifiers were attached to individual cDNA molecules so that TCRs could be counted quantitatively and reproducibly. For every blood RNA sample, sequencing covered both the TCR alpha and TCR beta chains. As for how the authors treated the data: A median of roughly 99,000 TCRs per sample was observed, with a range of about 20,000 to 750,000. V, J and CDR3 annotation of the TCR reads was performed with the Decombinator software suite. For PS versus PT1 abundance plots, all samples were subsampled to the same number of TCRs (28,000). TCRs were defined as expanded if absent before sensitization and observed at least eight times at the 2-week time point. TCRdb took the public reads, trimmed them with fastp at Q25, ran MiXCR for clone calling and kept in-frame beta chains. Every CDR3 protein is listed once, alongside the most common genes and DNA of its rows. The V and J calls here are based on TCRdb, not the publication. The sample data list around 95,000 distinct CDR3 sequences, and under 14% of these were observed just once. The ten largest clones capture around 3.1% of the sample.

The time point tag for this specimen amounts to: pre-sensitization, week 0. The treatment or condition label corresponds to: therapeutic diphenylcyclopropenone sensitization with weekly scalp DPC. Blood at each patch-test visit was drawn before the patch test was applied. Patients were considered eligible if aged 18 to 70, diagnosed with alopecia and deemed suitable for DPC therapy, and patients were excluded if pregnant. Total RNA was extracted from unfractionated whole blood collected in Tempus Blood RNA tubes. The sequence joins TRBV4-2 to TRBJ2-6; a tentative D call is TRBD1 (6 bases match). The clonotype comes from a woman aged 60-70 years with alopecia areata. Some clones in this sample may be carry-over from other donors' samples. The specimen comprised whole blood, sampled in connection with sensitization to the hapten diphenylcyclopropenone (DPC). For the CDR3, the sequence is CASSPGSGVGANVLTF. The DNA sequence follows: TGTGCCAGCAGCCCAGGATCAGGGGTCGGGGCCAACGTCCTGACTTTC.